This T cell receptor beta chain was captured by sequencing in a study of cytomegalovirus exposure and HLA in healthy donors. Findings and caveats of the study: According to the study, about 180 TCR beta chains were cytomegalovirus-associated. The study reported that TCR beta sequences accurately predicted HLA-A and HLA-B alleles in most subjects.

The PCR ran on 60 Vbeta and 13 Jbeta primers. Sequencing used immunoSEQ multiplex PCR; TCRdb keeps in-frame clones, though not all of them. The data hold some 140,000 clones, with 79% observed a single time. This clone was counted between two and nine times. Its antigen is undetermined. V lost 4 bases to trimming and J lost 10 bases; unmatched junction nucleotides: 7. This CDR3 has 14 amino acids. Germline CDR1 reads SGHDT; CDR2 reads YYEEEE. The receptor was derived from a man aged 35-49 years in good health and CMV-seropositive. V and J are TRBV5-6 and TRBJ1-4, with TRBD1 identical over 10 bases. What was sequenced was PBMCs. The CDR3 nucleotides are TGTGCCAGCAGCCTTAGACAGGGGGCTATAAAACTGTTTTTT. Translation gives CASSLRQGAIKLFF.